One and the same sample provided the 23 T cell receptor beta chains below, sequenced in a study of shared clonotypes between healthy human individuals. Clones were sequenced by immunoSEQ multiplex PCR, and TCRdb holds only the in-frame ones, with some missing. The data hold millions of clones, with roughly 92% observed a single time. Sequencing input: naive CD4+ T cells sorted from blood. Subset given: CD45RA+ positively selected. The receptors were gathered from a man aged 18 to 30 in good health.

This clone occurred a few times. The chain links TRBV9 to TRBJ1-5, with a weak D call TRBD1 (6 bases). V was pared by 4 bases and J by 1 base, with 15 bases between. CDR1 is SGDLS, CDR2 YYNGEE, per germline. CDR3 length: 16 residues. CDR3 residues: CASSPTAGVSNQPQHF. The CDR3 nucleotides read TGTGCCAGCAGCCCAACTGCAGGGGTAAGCAATCAGCCCCAGCATTTT.

The gene calls are TRBV5-1 and TRBJ2-2; the match to TRBD1 covers 11 bases. Looked up from germline, CDR1 is SGHRS and CDR2 is YFSETQ. Germline trimming cut 4 bases from V and 2 bases from J; bases unmatched to any gene: 10. This CDR3 region has 18 residues. This CDR3 is CASSRKDRGHSNTGELFF. The CDR3, as DNA: TGCGCCAGCAGCCGTAAGGACAGGGGGCATTCAAACACCGGGGAGCTGTTTTTT.

The rearrangement joins TRBV7-9 to TRBJ2-7, with TRBD2 identical over 13 bases. The germline V gene encodes CDR1 SEHNR and CDR2 FQNEAQ (reference sequence). V was pared by 3 bases and J by 7 bases, with 6 bases of the junction left unmatched. The CDR3 is 15 residues long. Written as DNA, the CDR3 is TGTGCCAGCAGCTTTGGACTAGCGGGAGAGGGGGAGCAGTACTTC. Translation: CASSFGLAGEGEQYF.

The chain recombines TRBV25-1 with TRBJ2-1; 14 bases match TRBD2. This CDR3 has 17 amino acids. In germline, CDR1 is MGHDK, CDR2 SYGVNS. The V segment lost 10 bases and the J segment 1 base; nucleotides outside the gene matches: 9. Written as DNA, the CDR3 is TGTGCCACTTTCTCCGGGACTAGCGGGAGTTCCTACAATGAGCAGTTCTTC. Encoded protein: CATFSGTSGSSYNEQFF.

The chain joins TRBV9 to TRBJ2-2; TRBD1 might be the D (6 bases). Germline CDR1 is SGDLS and CDR2 is YYNGEE. There are 16 residues in the CDR3. V was clipped by 0 bases and J by 13 bases, with 22 bases between them. The CDR3 reads CASSVGRQGFMIGLFF. The CDR3, as DNA: TGTGCCAGCAGCGTAGGTCGGCAGGGGTTTATGATTGGGCTGTTTTTT. The variable domain in full, completed from reference TRBV9 and TRBJ2-2, reads DSGVTQTPKHLITATGQRVTLRCSPRSGDLSVYWYQQSLDQGLQFLIQYYNGEERAKGNILERFSAQQFPDLHSELNLSSLELGDSALYFCASSVGRQGFMIGLFFGEGSRLTVL.

Written as DNA, the CDR3 is TGTGCCAGTAGTAAAAACAACAGGGGGCGGGACACTGAAGCTTTCTTT. It is translated as CASSKNNRGRDTEAFF. V gene TRBV19 combines with J gene TRBJ1-1; 9 bases map to TRBD1. CDR3 length: 16 amino acids. V was clipped by 4 bases and J by 3 bases; unmatched bases: 9. The V gene's germline CDR1 is LNHDA and CDR2 SQIVND (reference sequence). Complete variable domain (other parts from reference TRBV19 and TRBJ1-1): DGGITQSPKYLFRKEGQNVTLSCEQNLNHDAMYWYRQDPGQGLRLIYYSQIVNDFQKGDIAEGYSVSREKKESFPLTVTSAQKNPTAFYLCASSKNNRGRDTEAFFGQGTRLTVV.

This clone was found once. The V and J genes are TRBV7-9 and TRBJ2-5, with 7 bases lining up with TRBD2. The J call may be in error: the DNA end matches TRBJ2-7 better. CDR1 is SEHNR and CDR2 is FQNEAQ in the germline V gene (reference sequence). This CDR3 region has 15 residues. CDR3 loop: CASSLEGGPRYEQYF. The CDR3 nucleotides are TGTGCCAGCAGCTTAGAGGGAGGGCCAAGGTACGAGCAGTACTTC.

This chain uses TRBV4-3 with TRBJ2-7, with 13 positions matching TRBD2. V shed 6 bases and J 2 bases; nucleotides not matched to a gene: 4. The CDR3 runs to 15 residues. CDR1 is LGHNA and CDR2 is YSLEER in the germline V gene. DNA of the CDR3: TGCGCCAGCAGTCGCGGACTAGCGGGGGCCTACGAGCAGTACTTC. Amino acid sequence: CASSRGLAGAYEQYF.

V usage is TRBV4-1 and J usage is TRBJ1-1, with TRBD1 matching over 9 bases. Germline assignment: CDR1 MGHRA and CDR2 YSYEKL. The CDR3 is 16 amino acids. V shed 0 bases and J 2 bases; nucleotides not matched to a gene: 4. The CDR3 DNA sequence: TGCGCCAGCAGCCAAGAGACAGGGGGTTTCAACACTGAAGCTTTCTTT. Protein: CASSQETGGFNTEAFF.

Details on this clone: In the same sample, other DNA sequences code for this CDR3. This chain uses TRBV5-1 with TRBJ2-2, with D possibly being TRBD1 (6 bases). CDR3 size: 14 residues. Germline CDR1 SGHRS, CDR2 YFSETQ. The ends were cut back, 3 bases at V and 4 bases at J, with 10 bases in the middle. CDR3 sequence reads: CASSSGVGTGELFF. In DNA, the CDR3 is TGCGCCAGCAGCTCAGGGGTGGGCACCGGGGAGCTGTTTTTT.

The V and J genes are TRBV28 and TRBJ1-1, with 9 bases that match TRBD1. The V and J ends lost 5 bases and 0 bases, in that order; junction bases with no gene match: 10. Germline lookup yields CDR1 MDHEN and CDR2 SYDVKM. The CDR3 covers 17 residues. In DNA form, the CDR3 reads TGTGCCAGCAGTCGCAGCGGGACAGGGCTCATGAACACTGAAGCTTTCTTT. Translation: CASSRSGTGLMNTEAFF.

The chain carries TRBV19 and TRBJ2-6; D ambiguous. This CDR3 comprises 13 residues. Germline V gives CDR1 LNHDA, CDR2 SQIVND (reference sequence). The V end lost 7 bases, the J end lost 3 bases, and 7 bases lay between the germline ends. The CDR3 loop reads CASNGFGANVLTF. CDR3 coding DNA: TGTGCCAGTAATGGGTTTGGGGCCAACGTCCTGACTTTC.

The chain employs TRBV4-1 and TRBJ2-2; D unresolved. Germline-derived CDR1 and CDR2 are MGHRA and YSYEKL. Trimming left V 0 bases short and J 0 bases short, with 5 bases between. CDR3 length: 15 residues. DNA for the CDR3: TGCGCCAGCAGCCAAGATATATCGAACACCGGGGAGCTGTTTTTT. This encodes CASSQDISNTGELFF.

This sequence joins TRBV18 and TRBJ2-1; D is possibly TRBD2 (5 bases). CDR3 size: 14 residues. V lost 0 bases and J lost 7, with 10 bases in between. Per germline, CDR1 KGHSH and CDR2 LQKENI. Here the CDR3 reads CASSPPLAFNEQFF. DNA for the CDR3: TGTGCCAGCTCACCACCTCTAGCATTTAATGAGCAGTTCTTC.

The chain has TRBV10-2 and TRBJ1-1; D unclear. Germline V gives CDR1 WSHSY, CDR2 SAAADI. V gave up 6 bases and J gave up 7 bases, with 12 bases separating them. CDR3 length: 12 amino acids. The CDR3 region is CASRYKTGEAFF. The DNA of the CDR3 is TGCGCCAGCAGATATAAGACCGGTGAAGCTTTCTTT.

The rearrangement links TRBV7-3 to TRBJ2-5; no clear D gene. The CDR3 consists of 13 residues. Germline CDR1 reads SGHTA; CDR2 reads FQGTGA. V gave up 5 bases and J gave up 5 bases, with 12 bases separating them. The DNA for the CDR3 is TGTGCCAGCAGCCTCGGGTTCGGGGAGACCCAGTACTTC. This gives the protein CASSLGFGETQYF.

V gene TRBV25-1 combines with J gene TRBJ1-5; possible D gene TRBD1, 6 bases. Between the trimmed V and J ends, which lost 11 bases and 0 bases, there was a span of 11 bases. The CDR3 is 13 residues long. CDR1 is MGHDK and CDR2 is SYGVNS in the germline V gene. CDR3 loop: CAGGGTSNQPQHF. The DNA for the CDR3 is TGTGCCGGGGGCGGGACTAGCAATCAGCCCCAGCATTTT.

This clone has only one observation. This chain links TRBV7-2 with TRBJ2-5; D may be TRBD1 (5 bases). This CDR3 is built from 14 residues. Trimming cost V 1 base and J 5 bases, with 11 bases left between them. Germline CDR1 is SGHTA and CDR2 is FQGNSA. This chain's CDR3 is CASSLGTKRETQYF. The CDR3 DNA reads as TGTGCCAGCAGCTTAGGGACAAAAAGGGAGACCCAGTACTTC.

The chain recombines TRBV10-1 with TRBJ2-1, with 15 nucleotides matching TRBD2. The CDR3 is 20 amino acids. Per the germline V gene, CDR1 is WNHNN and CDR2 is SYGVQD (reference sequence). The V and J ends lost 1 base and 7 bases, in that order; junction bases with no gene match: 14. CDR3: CASSEWRTSGRAEKTNEQFF. The CDR3 DNA reads TGCGCCAGCAGTGAGTGGAGGACTAGCGGGAGGGCCGAAAAGACTAATGAGCAGTTCTTC.

The chain has TRBV7-2 and TRBJ2-1, with 8 bases that match TRBD2. CDR1 SGHTA and CDR2 FQGNSA come from the germline V gene. Trimming at V came to 4 bases and at J to 4 bases, leaving 6 bases not matched to a gene. The CDR3 consists of 15 residues. DNA of the CDR3: TGTGCCAGCAGCTACAGCGGGGGTTTTTACAATGAGCAGTTCTTC. Translated, it gives CASSYSGGFYNEQFF.

Details on this clone: Other DNA sequences in this specimen translate into the identical CDR3. The genes are TRBV5-6 and TRBJ2-1; 7 nucleotides align to TRBD1. This CDR3 has 14 residues. J was trimmed by 2 bases and V by 2 bases; bases with no gene match: 1. The germline V gene has CDR1 SGHDT and CDR2 YYEEEE. The CDR3 is CASSLQGTYNEQFF. The CDR3 DNA is TGTGCCAGCAGCTTACAGGGGACCTACAATGAGCAGTTCTTC.

The V gene is TRBV25-1, the J gene TRBJ1-1; D unresolved. The V and J ends lost 1 base and 4 bases respectively, with 7 bases between them. Germline loops: CDR1 MGHDK, CDR2 SYGVNS. The CDR3 has 13 amino acids. Here the CDR3 DNA reads TGTGCCAGCAGTGAATCCGGGTTCACTGAAGCTTTCTTT. Translation: CASSESGFTEAFF.

This chain links TRBV4-2 with TRBJ1-6; the match to TRBD1 covers 8 bases. The CDR3 runs to 15 residues. Germline V gene data show CDR1 as LGHNA and CDR2 as YNFKEQ. Trimming removed 0 bases from V and 9 bases from J; junction bases left unmatched: 4. The CDR3 DNA reads as TGTGCCAGCAGCCAAGAAAGAACAGGGGGTTCACCCCTCCACTTT. Its protein product is CASSQERTGGSPLHF.